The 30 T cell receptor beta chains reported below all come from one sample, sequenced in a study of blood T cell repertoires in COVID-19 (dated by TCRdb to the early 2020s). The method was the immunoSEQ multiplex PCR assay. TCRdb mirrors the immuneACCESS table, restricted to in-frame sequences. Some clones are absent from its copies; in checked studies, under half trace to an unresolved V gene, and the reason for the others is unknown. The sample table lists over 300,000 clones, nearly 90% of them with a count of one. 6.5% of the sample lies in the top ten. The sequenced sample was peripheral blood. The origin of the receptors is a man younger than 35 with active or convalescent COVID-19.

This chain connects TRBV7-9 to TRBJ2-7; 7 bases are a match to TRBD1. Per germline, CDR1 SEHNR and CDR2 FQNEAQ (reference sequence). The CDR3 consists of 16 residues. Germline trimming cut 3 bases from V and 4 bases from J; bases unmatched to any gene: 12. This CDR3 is CASSFLDGTAPYEQYF. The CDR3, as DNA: TGTGCCAGCAGCTTTTTGGACGGGACAGCACCGTACGAGCAGTACTTC.

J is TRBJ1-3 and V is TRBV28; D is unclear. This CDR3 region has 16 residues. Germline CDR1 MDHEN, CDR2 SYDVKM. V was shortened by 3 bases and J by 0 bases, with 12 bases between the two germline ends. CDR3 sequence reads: CASSFARLFSGNTIYF. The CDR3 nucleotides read TGTGCCAGCAGTTTCGCCAGACTCTTCTCTGGAAACACCATATATTTT.

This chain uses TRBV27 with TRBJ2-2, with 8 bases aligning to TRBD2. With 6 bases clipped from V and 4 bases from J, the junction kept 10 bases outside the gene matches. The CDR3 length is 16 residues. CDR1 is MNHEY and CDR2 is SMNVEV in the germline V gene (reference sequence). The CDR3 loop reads CASRTSAGVSTGELFF. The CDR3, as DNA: TGTGCCAGCAGAACCTCAGCGGGAGTCAGCACCGGGGAGCTGTTTTTT.

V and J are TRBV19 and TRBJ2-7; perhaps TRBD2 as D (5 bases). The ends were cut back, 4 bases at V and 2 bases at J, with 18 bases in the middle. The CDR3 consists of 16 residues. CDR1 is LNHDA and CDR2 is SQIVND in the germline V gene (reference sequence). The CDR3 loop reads CASSRRSPERPYEQYF. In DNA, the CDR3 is TGTGCCAGTAGTAGGAGGTCGCCGGAGAGGCCCTACGAGCAGTACTTC.

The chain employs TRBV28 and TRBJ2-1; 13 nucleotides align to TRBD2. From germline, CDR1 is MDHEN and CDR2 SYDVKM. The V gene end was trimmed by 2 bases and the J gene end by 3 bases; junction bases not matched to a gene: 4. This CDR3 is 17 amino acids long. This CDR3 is CASSLTRTSGSYNEQFF. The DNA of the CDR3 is TGTGCCAGCAGTTTAACCAGGACTAGCGGGAGCTACAATGAGCAGTTCTTC.

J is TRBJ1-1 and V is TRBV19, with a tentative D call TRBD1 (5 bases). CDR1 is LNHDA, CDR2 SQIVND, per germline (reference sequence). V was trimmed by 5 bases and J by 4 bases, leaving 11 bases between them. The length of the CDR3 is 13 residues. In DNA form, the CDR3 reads TGTGCCAGTAGTGTCGACAGAGGCACTGAAGCTTTCTTT. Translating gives CASSVDRGTEAFF.

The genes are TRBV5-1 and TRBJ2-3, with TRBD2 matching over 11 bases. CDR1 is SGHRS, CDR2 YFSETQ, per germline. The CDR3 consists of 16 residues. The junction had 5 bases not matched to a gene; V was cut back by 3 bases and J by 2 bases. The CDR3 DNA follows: TGCGCCAGCAGCTCGGGACTAGCGGACATCACAGATACGCAGTATTTT. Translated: CASSSGLADITDTQYF.

DNA of the CDR3: TGTGCCAGCAGCTACGGACACTCCTACGAGCAGTACTTC. It specifies CASSYGHSYEQYF. The V gene is TRBV27, the J gene TRBJ2-7, with a possible D match to TRBD1 (5 bases). Germline assignment: CDR1 MNHEY and CDR2 SMNVEV (reference sequence). There are 13 residues in the CDR3. V lost 6 bases to trimming and J lost 0 bases, with 9 bases between them.

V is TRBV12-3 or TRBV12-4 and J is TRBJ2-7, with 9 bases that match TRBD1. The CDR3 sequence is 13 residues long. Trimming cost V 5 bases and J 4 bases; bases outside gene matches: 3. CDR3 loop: CASSGQGRYEQYF. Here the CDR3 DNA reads TGTGCCAGCAGTGGACAGGGGAGGTACGAGCAGTACTTC.

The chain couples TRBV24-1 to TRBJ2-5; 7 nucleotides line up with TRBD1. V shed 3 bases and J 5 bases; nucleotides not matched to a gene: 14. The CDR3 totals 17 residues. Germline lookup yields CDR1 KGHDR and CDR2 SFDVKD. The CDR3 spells CATSDPRQGTNLETQYF. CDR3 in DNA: TGTGCCACCAGTGATCCGCGACAGGGAACAAACTTGGAGACCCAGTACTTC.

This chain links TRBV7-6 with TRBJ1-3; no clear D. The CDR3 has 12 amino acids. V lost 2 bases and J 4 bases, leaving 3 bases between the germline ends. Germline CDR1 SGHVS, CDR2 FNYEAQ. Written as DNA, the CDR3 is TGTGCCAGCAGCTTATCGGGAAACACCATATATTTT. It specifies CASSLSGNTIYF.

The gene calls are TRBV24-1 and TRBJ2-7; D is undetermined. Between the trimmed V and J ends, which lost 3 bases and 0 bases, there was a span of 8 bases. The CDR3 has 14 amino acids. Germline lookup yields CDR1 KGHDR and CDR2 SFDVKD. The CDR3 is CATSDAGNSYEQYF. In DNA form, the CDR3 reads TGTGCCACCAGTGATGCAGGAAACTCCTACGAGCAGTACTTC.

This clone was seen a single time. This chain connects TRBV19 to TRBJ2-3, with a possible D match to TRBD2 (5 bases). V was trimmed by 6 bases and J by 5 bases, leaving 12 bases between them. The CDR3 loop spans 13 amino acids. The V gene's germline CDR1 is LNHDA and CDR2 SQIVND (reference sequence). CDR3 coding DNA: TGTGCCAGTAGAGGGAACCGGGGAGATACGCAGTATTTT. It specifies CASRGNRGDTQYF.

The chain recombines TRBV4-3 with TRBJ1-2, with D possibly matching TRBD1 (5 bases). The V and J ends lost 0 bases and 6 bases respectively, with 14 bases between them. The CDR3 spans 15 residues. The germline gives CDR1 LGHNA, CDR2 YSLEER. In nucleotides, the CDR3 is TGCGCCAGCAGCCAAGATGTAGGGGTTTTCAATGGCTACACCTTC. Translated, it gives CASSQDVGVFNGYTF.

The CDR3 loop reads CATSDPPREEAFF. The CDR3 nucleotides are TGTGCCACCAGTGACCCACCGCGGGAGGAAGCTTTCTTT. V gene TRBV24-1 combines with J gene TRBJ1-1, with no clear D. V lost 4 bases, J lost 8 bases, and 13 bases lay in between. Germline V gene data show CDR1 as KGHDR and CDR2 as SFDVKD. There are 13 residues in the CDR3.

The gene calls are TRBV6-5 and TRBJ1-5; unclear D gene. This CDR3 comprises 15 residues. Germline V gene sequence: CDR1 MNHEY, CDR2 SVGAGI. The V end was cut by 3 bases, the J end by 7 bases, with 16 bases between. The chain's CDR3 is CASSYGSENRQPQHF. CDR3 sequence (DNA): TGTGCCAGCAGTTATGGAAGCGAGAACCGGCAGCCCCAGCATTTT.

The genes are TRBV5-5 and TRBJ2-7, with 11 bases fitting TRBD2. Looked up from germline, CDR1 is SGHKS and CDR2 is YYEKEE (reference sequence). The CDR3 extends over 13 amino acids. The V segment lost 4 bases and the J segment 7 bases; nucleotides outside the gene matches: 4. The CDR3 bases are TGTGCCAGCAGCCCGACTAGCGGGACGGAGCAGTACTTC. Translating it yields CASSPTSGTEQYF.

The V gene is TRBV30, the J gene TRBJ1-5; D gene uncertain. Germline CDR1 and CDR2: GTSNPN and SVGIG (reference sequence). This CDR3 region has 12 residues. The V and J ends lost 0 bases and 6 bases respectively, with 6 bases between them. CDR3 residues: CAWSVRGQPQHF. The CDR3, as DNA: TGTGCCTGGAGTGTACGCGGTCAGCCCCAGCATTTT.

CDR3 loop: CAIRGQQNTEAFF. CDR3 nucleotide sequence: TGTGCCATCAGAGGACAGCAGAACACTGAAGCTTTCTTT. The chain employs TRBV10-3 and TRBJ1-1, with TRBD1 as a possible D gene (6 bases). Trimming left V 6 bases short and J 1 base short, with 9 bases between. Germline-derived CDR1 and CDR2 are ENHRY and SYGVKD. CDR3 size: 13 residues.

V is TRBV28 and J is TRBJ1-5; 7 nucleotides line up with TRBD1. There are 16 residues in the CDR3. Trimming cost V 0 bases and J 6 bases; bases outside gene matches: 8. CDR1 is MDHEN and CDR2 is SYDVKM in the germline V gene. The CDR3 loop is CASSLWTAGGRQPQHF. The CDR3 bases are TGTGCCAGCAGTTTATGGACAGCAGGGGGTCGTCAGCCCCAGCATTTT.

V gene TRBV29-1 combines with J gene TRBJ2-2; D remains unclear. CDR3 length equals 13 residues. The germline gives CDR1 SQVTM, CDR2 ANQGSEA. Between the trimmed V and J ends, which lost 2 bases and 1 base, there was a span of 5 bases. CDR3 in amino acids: CSVERVNTGELFF. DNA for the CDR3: TGCAGCGTTGAAAGAGTGAACACCGGGGAGCTGTTTTTT.

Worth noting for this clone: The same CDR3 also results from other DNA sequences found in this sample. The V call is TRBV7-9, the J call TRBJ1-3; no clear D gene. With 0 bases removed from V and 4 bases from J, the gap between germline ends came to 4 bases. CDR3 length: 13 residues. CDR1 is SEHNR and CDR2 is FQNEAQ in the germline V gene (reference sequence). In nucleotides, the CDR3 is TGTGCCAGCAGCTTAGCACAGGGAAACACCATATATTTT. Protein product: CASSLAQGNTIYF.

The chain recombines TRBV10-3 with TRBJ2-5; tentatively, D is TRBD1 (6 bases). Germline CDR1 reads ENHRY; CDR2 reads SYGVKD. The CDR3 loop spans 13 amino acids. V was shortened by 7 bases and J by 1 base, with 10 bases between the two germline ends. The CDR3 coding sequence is TGTGCCATCAACCGACAGGCCCAAGAGACCCAGTACTTC. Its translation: CAINRQAQETQYF.

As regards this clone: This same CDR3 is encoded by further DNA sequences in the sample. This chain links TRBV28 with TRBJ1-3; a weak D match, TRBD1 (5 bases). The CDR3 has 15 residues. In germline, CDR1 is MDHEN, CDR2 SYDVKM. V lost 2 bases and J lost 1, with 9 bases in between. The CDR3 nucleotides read TGTGCCAGCAGTTTACCCCCAGGGTCTGGAAACACCATATATTTT. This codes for CASSLPPGSGNTIYF.

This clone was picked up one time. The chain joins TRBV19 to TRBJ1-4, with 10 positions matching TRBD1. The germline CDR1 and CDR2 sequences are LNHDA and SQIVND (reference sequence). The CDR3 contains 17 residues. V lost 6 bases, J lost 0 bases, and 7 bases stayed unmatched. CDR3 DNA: TGTGCCAGTAGGGGACAGGGGTGGGTACCAACTAATGAAAAACTGTTTTTT. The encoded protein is CASRGQGWVPTNEKLFF.

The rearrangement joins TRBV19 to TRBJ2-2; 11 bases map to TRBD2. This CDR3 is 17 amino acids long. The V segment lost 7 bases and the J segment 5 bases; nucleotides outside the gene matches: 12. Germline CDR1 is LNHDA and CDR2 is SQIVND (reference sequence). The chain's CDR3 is CASTASGGRLGTGELFF. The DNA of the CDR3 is TGTGCCAGTACGGCTAGCGGGGGGAGACTGGGTACCGGGGAGCTGTTTTTT. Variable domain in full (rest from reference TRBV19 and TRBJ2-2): DGGITQSPKYLFRKEGQNVTLSCEQNLNHDAMYWYRQDPGQGLRLIYYSQIVNDFQKGDIAEGYSVSREKKESFPLTVTSAQKNPTAFYLCASTASGGRLGTGELFFGEGSRLTVL.

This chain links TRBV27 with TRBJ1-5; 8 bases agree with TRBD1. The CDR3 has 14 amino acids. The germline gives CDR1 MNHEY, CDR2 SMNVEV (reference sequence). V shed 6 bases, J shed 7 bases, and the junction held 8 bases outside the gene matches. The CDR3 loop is CASSLTGGWQPQHF. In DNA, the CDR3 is TGTGCCAGCAGCCTAACAGGGGGGTGGCAGCCCCAGCATTTT.

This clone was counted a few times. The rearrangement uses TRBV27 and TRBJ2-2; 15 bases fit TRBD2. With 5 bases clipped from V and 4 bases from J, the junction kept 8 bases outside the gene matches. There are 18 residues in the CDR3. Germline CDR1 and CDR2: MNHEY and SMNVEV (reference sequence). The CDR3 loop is CASSPPGLAGGFTGELFF. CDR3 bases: TGTGCCAGCAGTCCCCCGGGACTAGCGGGGGGTTTCACCGGGGAGCTGTTTTTT.

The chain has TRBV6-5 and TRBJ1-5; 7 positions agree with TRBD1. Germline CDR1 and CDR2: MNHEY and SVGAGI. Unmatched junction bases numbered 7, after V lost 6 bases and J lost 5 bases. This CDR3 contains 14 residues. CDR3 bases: TGTGCCAGCAGCCGGGACAGAGCCTATCAGCCCCAGCATTTT. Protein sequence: CASSRDRAYQPQHF.

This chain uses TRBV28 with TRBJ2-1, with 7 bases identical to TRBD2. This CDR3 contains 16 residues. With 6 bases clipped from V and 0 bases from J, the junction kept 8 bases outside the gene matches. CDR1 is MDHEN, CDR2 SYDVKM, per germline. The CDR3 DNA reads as TGTGCCAGCAGGTCCCTCTCGGGAGGCTCCTACAATGAGCAGTTCTTC. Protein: CASRSLSGGSYNEQFF.